The 23 T cell receptor beta chains below come from one sample, sequenced in a study of low-dose radiotherapy and immunotherapy resistance in tumors. TRAV- and TRBV-specific primers primed first-strand cDNA, covering alpha and beta chains. TCRs were put through approximately 20 PCR cycles of amplification with Phusion. A constant-region primer and the V-primer adapter served as the primer pair. TCRdb used MiXCR to reprocess the reads, holding one entry per CDR3 protein. The sample consists of tens of thousands of distinct CDR3 sequences, 20% of them appearing once. Time point indicated: after trial treatment. The treatment here: LDRT plus nivolumab, ipilimumab, low-dose cyclophosphamide and aspirin (RACIN trial). The sample in question was PBMCs, obtained after low-dose radiotherapy plus immunotherapy. The receptors stem from a female donor with ovarian cancer.

Regarding this clonotype: The DNA is left out, because the CDR3 cannot be placed on it with certainty; the CDR3 is given as TCRdb lists it. This chain uses TRBV9 with TRBJ2-2. Germline CDR1 SGDLS, CDR2 YYNGEE. With termini counted, the CDR3 has 16 amino acids. The CDR3: CASSVVGGNTGELFFF.

Regarding this clonotype: With only one base between it and a far larger clone, this is likely a read error. The rearrangement uses TRBV5-1 and TRBJ2-5; 7 bases are a match to TRBD2. The germline gives CDR1 SGHRS, CDR2 YFSETQ. J lost 11 bases, V lost 1 base, and 14 bases had no gene match. This CDR3 region has 15 residues. Here the CDR3 DNA reads TGCGCCAGCAGCTTGCCGGCTAGCGGATACAATGAGCAGTACTTC. Translated: CASSLPASGYNEQYF.

The chain has TRBV28 and TRBJ1-5; D uncertain. The CDR3 is 15 amino acids. Trimming cost V 5 bases and J 8 bases, with 19 bases left between them. Looked up from germline, CDR1 is MDHEN and CDR2 is SYDVKM. In DNA, the CDR3 is TGTGCCAGCAGTCGGATCGATATCCCCCAAGAGCCCCAGCATTTT. It is translated as CASSRIDIPQEPQHF.

This clonotype appeared many times. As DNA, the CDR3 is TGCGCCAGCAGCACTGGGTGGGGGCCAGAGACCCAGTACTTC. This codes for CASSTGWGPETQYF. The chain is built from TRBV5-1 and TRBJ2-5; a possible D gene is TRBD1 (6 bases). CDR3 length: 14 amino acids. V shed 4 bases and J shed 4 bases, with 14 bases lying between them. CDR1 is SGHRS and CDR2 is YFSETQ in the germline V gene.

Ten or more counts support this clonotype. The V and J genes are TRBV9 and TRBJ1-3; 10 bases are a match to TRBD1. From germline, CDR1 is SGDLS and CDR2 YYNGEE. The CDR3 has 15 residues. V shed 4 bases, J shed 3 bases, and the junction held 4 bases outside the gene matches. CDR3 residues: CASSQTGGLGNTIYF. CDR3 nucleotides: TGTGCCAGCAGCCAGACAGGGGGCCTTGGAAACACCATATATTTT. Full variable domain (missing parts from reference TRBV9 and TRBJ1-3): DSGVTQTPKHLITATGQRVTLRCSPRSGDLSVYWYQQSLDQGLQFLIQYYNGEERAKGNILERFSAQQFPDLHSELNLSSLELGDSALYFCASSQTGGLGNTIYFGEGSWLTVV.

The chain couples TRBV5-1 to TRBJ1-6; D perhaps matches TRBD1 (5 bases). CDR3 size: 15 residues. V was clipped by 1 base and J by 10 bases, with 15 bases between them. Germline values: CDR1 SGHRS, CDR2 YFSETQ. The CDR3 region is CASSLKDSRGSPLHF. The CDR3 region has the DNA TGCGCCAGCAGCTTGAAAGACAGCCGTGGGTCACCCCTCCACTTT.

The sample holds many counts of this clonotype. The chain has TRBV7-3 and TRBJ1-6; tentatively, D is TRBD1 (5 bases). The CDR3 sequence is 15 residues long. Trimming shortened V by 0 bases and J by 7 bases, and 10 bases separated the two germline ends. From germline, CDR1 is SGHTA and CDR2 FQGTGA. The CDR3 region has the DNA TGTGCCAGCAGCTTAACGGGACTGCCGAATTCACCCCTCCACTTT. Its translation is CASSLTGLPNSPLHF. Full variable domain (missing parts from reference TRBV7-3 and TRBJ1-6): GAGVSQTPSNKVTEKGKYVELRCDPISGHTALYWYRQSLGQGPEFLIYFQGTGAADDSGLPNDRFFAVRPEGSVSTLKIQRTERGDSAVYLCASSLTGLPNSPLHFGNGTRLTVT.

This clonotype has at least ten counts. The rearrangement uses TRBV2 and TRBJ2-7; TRBD2 aligns across 9 bases. The CDR3 sequence is 15 residues long. V lost 11 bases and J lost 2; bases outside the gene matches: 13. Germline-derived CDR1 and CDR2 are SNHLY and FYNNEI. This chain's CDR3 is CAGLAGGQGPYEQYF. The CDR3 coding sequence is TGTGCCGGCCTTGCGGGGGGGCAGGGACCCTACGAGCAGTACTTC.

This clonotype was seen many times. The J gene is TRBJ1-3, the V gene TRBV28, with D tentatively TRBD1 (5 bases). Trimming cost V 1 base and J 2 bases, with 12 bases left between them. CDR1 and CDR2 (germline): MDHEN, SYDVKM. The CDR3 extends over 16 amino acids. The CDR3 DNA is TGTGCCAGCAGTTTATCCCCAGGGAACCCTGGAAACACCATATATTTT. This gives the protein CASSLSPGNPGNTIYF. The whole variable domain, remainder taken from reference TRBV28 and TRBJ1-3, is DVKVTQSSRYLVKRTGEKVFLECVQDMDHENMFWYRQDPGLGLRLIYFSYDVKMKEKGDIPEGYSVSREKKERFSLILESASTNQTSMYLCASSLSPGNPGNTIYFGEGSWLTVV.

In its sample, this clonotype was seen many times. The gene calls are TRBV20-1 and TRBJ2-7, with unresolved D. V lost 4 bases to trimming and J lost 3 bases, with 16 bases between them. The CDR3 has 14 amino acids. The germline CDR1 and CDR2 sequences are DFQATT and SNEGSKA (reference sequence). In nucleotides, the CDR3 is TGCAGTGCTAACCCTCCGGGTGAAAGCTACGAGCAGTACTTC. Protein product: CSANPPGESYEQYF.

In this sample, this clonotype turned up many times. The chain is built from TRBV29-1 and TRBJ2-5; 11 nucleotides agree with TRBD2. Trimming at V came to 3 bases and at J to 2 bases, leaving 5 bases not matched to a gene. CDR1 SQVTM and CDR2 ANQGSEA come from the germline V gene. This CDR3 spans 15 amino acids. The CDR3 DNA reads as TGCAGCGTTGATCTAGCGGGGGGAATGCAAGAGACCCAGTACTTC. Translating it yields CSVDLAGGMQETQYF.

This clonotype was observed many times. This chain connects TRBV19 to TRBJ1-5, with TRBD1 matching over 7 bases. CDR1 and CDR2 (germline): LNHDA, SQIVND (reference sequence). This CDR3 contains 16 residues. Losses at the gene ends were 5 bases for V and 3 bases for J; bases not matched to a gene: 10. The CDR3: CASSAEGAISNQPQHF. The CDR3 region has the DNA TGTGCCAGTAGTGCCGAGGGGGCGATCTCCAATCAGCCCCAGCATTTT.

The rearrangement uses TRBV15 and TRBJ2-7; the D is unclear. Germline V CDR1 and CDR2: LNHNV, YYDKDF (reference sequence). The CDR3 is 12 amino acids. Trimming left V 5 bases short and J 3 bases short, with 8 bases between. CDR3: CATSVGYYEQYF. CDR3 nucleotides: TGTGCCACCAGCGTCGGTTACTACGAGCAGTACTTC.

This clonotype was counted at least ten times. The V call is TRBV5-1, the J call TRBJ2-1, with D perhaps matching TRBD2 (6 bases). Trimming took 0 bases from V and 5 from J, leaving 12 bases between them. Germline CDR1 is SGHRS and CDR2 is YFSETQ. This CDR3 region has 15 residues. In nucleotides, the CDR3 is TGCGCCAGCAGCTTGGAAGCGGGTATAAACAATGAGCAGTTCTTC. It specifies CASSLEAGINNEQFF.

This clonotype was seen a handful of times. The gene calls are TRBV4-2 and TRBJ2-3, with D possibly matching TRBD1 (5 bases). This CDR3 has 14 amino acids. The germline CDR1 and CDR2 sequences are LGHNA and YNFKEQ. V was pared by 4 bases and J by 4 bases, with 12 bases between. Written as DNA, the CDR3 is TGTGCCAGCAGCCTCTCAGGGTCCCCAGATACGCAGTATTTT. Encoded protein: CASSLSGSPDTQYF.

This clonotype was found once. It is likely a read error: a sequence one base away is far more abundant. The V and J genes are TRBV24-1 and TRBJ2-1, with 9 bases fitting TRBD2. Germline CDR1 reads KGHDR; CDR2 reads SFDVKD. This CDR3 is built from 14 residues. Trimming cost V 5 bases and J 10 bases; bases outside gene matches: 8. Written as DNA, the CDR3 is TGTGCCACCAGTGGTGCGGGAGGGATCGACGAGCAGTTCTTC. Its translation: CATSGAGGIDEQFF.

The rearrangement uses TRBV10-3 and TRBJ1-5; 7 positions agree with TRBD1. The CDR3 is made up of 14 amino acids. Germline V gene sequence: CDR1 ENHRY, CDR2 SYGVKD. Germline trimming cut 6 bases from V and 4 bases from J; bases unmatched to any gene: 6. Written as DNA, the CDR3 is TGTGCCATCAGAAGGGACAGTGATAATCAGCCCCAGCATTTT. Protein: CAIRRDSDNQPQHF.

This clonotype was seen at least ten times. The V gene is TRBV7-2, the J gene TRBJ2-1; D not certain. There are 12 residues in the CDR3. V lost 1 base to trimming and J lost 7 bases, with 5 bases between them. The V gene's germline CDR1 is SGHTA and CDR2 FQGNSA. The DNA of the CDR3 is TGTGCCAGCAGCTTAGACAGTAATGAGCAGTTCTTC. Encoded protein: CASSLDSNEQFF. The entire variable domain, with the rest obtained from reference TRBV7-2 and TRBJ2-1, is as follows: GAGVSQSPSNKVTEKGKDVELRCDPISGHTALYWYRQSLGQGLEFLIYFQGNSAPDKSGLPSDRFSAERTGGSVSTLTIQRTQQEDSAVYLCASSLDSNEQFFGPGTRLTVL.

The chain combines TRBV5-4 with TRBJ2-3, with no clear D. The CDR3 is 13 amino acids. Germline V gives CDR1 SGHNT, CDR2 YYREEE (reference sequence). V was shortened by 2 bases and J by 3 bases, with 7 bases between the two germline ends. The DNA for the CDR3 is TGTGCCAGCAGCTTACAGCGTACAGATACGCAGTATTTT. This codes for CASSLQRTDTQYF.

This clonotype showed up many times. The chain links TRBV11-3 to TRBJ1-1; D unresolved. V was cut by 1 base and J by 1 base, with 19 bases left in between. CDR1 and CDR2 from the germline V gene are SGHNT and YENEEA. CDR3 length: 18 amino acids. The CDR3 loop is CASSLVEFWRAGNTEAFF. CDR3 coding DNA: TGTGCCAGCAGCTTAGTAGAGTTTTGGAGGGCGGGGAACACTGAAGCTTTCTTT.

With regard to this clonotype: This is likely an artifact of a read error, given a far larger clone one base away. The chain employs TRBV5-1 and TRBJ2-1, with D maybe TRBD1 (6 bases). With 0 bases removed from V and 10 bases from J, the gap between germline ends came to 17 bases. The germline gives CDR1 SGHRS, CDR2 YFSETQ. This CDR3 spans 15 amino acids. The CDR3 DNA is TGCGCCAGCAGCTTGGCCGGGACAACGTATGACGAGCAGTTCTTC. Translating it yields CASSLAGTTYDEQFF. Using reference TRBV5-1 and TRBJ2-1 for the parts outside the CDR3, the full variable domain is KAGVTQTPRYLIKTRGQQVTLSCSPISGHRSVSWYQQTPGQGLQFLFEYFSETQRNKGNFPGRFSGRQFSNSRSEMNVSTLELGDSALYLCASSLAGTTYDEQFFGPGTRLTVL.

Many counts were recorded for this clonotype. This rearrangement joins TRBV4-1 to TRBJ1-3, with 8 positions matching TRBD1. Germline-derived CDR1 and CDR2 are MGHRA and YSYEKL. The junction had 6 bases not matched to a gene; V was cut back by 1 base and J by 4 bases. This CDR3 contains 16 residues. The CDR3 coding sequence is TGCGCCAGCAGCCAAGGCTGGACAGGGCTCGGAAACACCATATATTTT. As protein: CASSQGWTGLGNTIYF.

This clonotype has at least ten counts. The V and J genes are TRBV13 and TRBJ2-1, with 15 bases aligning to TRBD2. Trimming cost V 4 bases and J 5 bases; bases outside gene matches: 12. Germline values: CDR1 PRHDT, CDR2 FYEKMQ (reference sequence). The CDR3 sequence is 19 residues long. The CDR3 spells CASSSLLARTSGGDNEQFF. The CDR3 nucleotides are TGTGCCAGCAGCTCTTTACTCGCTAGGACTAGCGGGGGGGACAATGAGCAGTTCTTC.